The T cell receptor (beta chain) described here comes from a study of blood T cell repertoires in COVID-19. Across the whole study: Samples of COVID-19 (acute and convalescent) were obtained from the United States, Italy and Spain. Sources were T cells, B-cell-depleted T cells, or PBMCs; the material itself was cDNA or gDNA.

Using immunoSEQ multiplex PCR, the repertoire was profiled, and TCRdb retains in-frame clones only, with some absent. Of roughly 180,000 clones in the sample, approximately 86% were seen once. The CDR3 loop spans 11 amino acids. The germline CDR1 and CDR2 sequences are MDHEN and SYDVKM. Input material: peripheral blood. V usage is TRBV28 and J usage is TRBJ1-2; possibly TRBD1 for D (5 bases). The clonotype originates from a woman older than 75 with active or convalescent COVID-19. The CDR3 here is CATRQNYGYTF. The CDR3, as DNA: TGTGCAACCCGACAGAACTATGGCTACACCTTC.